A selection of T cell receptor beta chains follows, all from one sample in a study. In TCRdb, the RT-PCR reads were re-called with MiXCR into one record per CDR3 protein. In the table there are about 700,000 distinct CDR3 sequences, over 12% of which are singletons. Material for sequencing was memory CD4+ T cells from blood. The source of these receptors is a female donor in good health, serving as a healthy control. Each CDR3 is given with its conserved first and last residue. D genes are given only for firm matches. Only some rows state a clone size, as once, few, many or a class for expanded clones.

v_call	j_call	clone_size	d_call	cdr3_aa	cdr3_nt
TRBV12-3/TRBV12-4	TRBJ1-5	NA	NA	CASSLAGGGGNQPQHF	TGTGCCAGCAGTTTAGCAGGGGGGGGCGGCAATCAGCCCCAGCATTTT
TRBV7-2	TRBJ2-7	NA	NA	CASSAGFGGDEQYF	TGTGCCAGCAGCGCAGGGTTTGGAGGGGACGAGCAGTACTTC
TRBV5-6	TRBJ1-2	NA	NA	CASIRPGLYGYTF	TGTGCCAGCATCCGGCCGGGGCTCTATGGCTACACCTTC
TRBV6-5	TRBJ1-6	NA	NA	CASSSGLGYHF	TGTGCCAGCAGCTCGGGACTGGGGTACCACTTT
TRBV3-1	TRBJ2-7	few	NA	CASSPEGWRGSYEQYF	TGTGCCAGCAGCCCTGAGGGGTGGCGGGGCTCCTACGAGCAGTACTTC
TRBV6-1	TRBJ1-1	few	TRBD1	CASRLQGVGNTEAFF	TGTGCCAGCAGGTTACAGGGGGTAGGAAACACTGAAGCTTTCTTT
TRBV30	TRBJ1-2	few	NA	CARWTTGYTF	TGTGCCCGCTGGACAACTGGCTACACCTTC
TRBV29-1	TRBJ1-4	few	NA	CSVATALDAATNEKLFF	TGCAGCGTCGCGACAGCGCTGGATGCAGCAACTAATGAAAAACTGTTTTTT
TRBV24-1	TRBJ2-3	NA	NA	CATSDFTATSTDTQYF	TGTGCCACCAGTGATTTTACAGCCACTAGCACAGATACGCAGTATTTT
TRBV10-3	TRBJ2-7	many	NA	CAISERGNEQYF	TGTGCCATCAGTGAGAGGGGAAACGAGCAGTACTTC
TRBV20-1	TRBJ1-3	NA	NA	CSARDQLVVGNTIYF	TGCAGTGCTAGAGATCAGCTGGTAGTAGGAAACACCATATATTTT
TRBV10-3	TRBJ2-1	many	TRBD2	CAIRETSGTGNEQFF	TGTGCCATCAGGGAGACTAGCGGGACGGGCAATGAGCAGTTCTTC
TRBV24-1	TRBJ1-2	many	NA	CATSLGGYGYTF	TGTGCCACCAGTTTAGGTGGCTATGGCTACACCTTC
TRBV7-3	TRBJ2-3	few	TRBD1	CASSSEQGAPQYF	TGTGCCAGCAGCTCCGAACAGGGGGCGCCGCAGTATTTT
TRBV7-8	TRBJ1-3	NA	NA	CASSLVPLVNTIYF	TGTGCCAGCAGCTTAGTCCCTTTGGTGAACACCATATATTTT
TRBV10-3	TRBJ2-7	many	TRBD2	CAISGVSGSYEQYF	TGTGCCATCAGTGGGGTTAGCGGGAGCTACGAGCAGTACTTC
TRBV6-5	TRBJ1-5	many	NA	CASSYRAGHQPQHF	TGTGCCAGCAGTTACCGAGCCGGCCATCAGCCCCAGCATTTT
TRBV5-1	TRBJ2-2	few	NA	CASSSTTGNTGELFF	TGCGCCAGCAGCTCCACGACAGGGAACACCGGGGAGCTGTTTTTT
TRBV20-1	TRBJ2-5	NA	TRBD1	CSARKLGTGVFQETQYF	TGCAGTGCTAGAAAACTCGGGACAGGGGTTTTCCAAGAGACCCAGTACTTC
TRBV12-3/TRBV12-4	TRBJ1-4	NA	TRBD1	CASTETGTEKLFF	TGTGCCAGCACCGAGACAGGGACTGAAAAACTGTTTTTT
TRBV20-1	TRBJ2-2	NA	TRBD1	CSARGVTGGSGELFF	TGCAGTGCTAGAGGGGTGACAGGGGGCTCCGGGGAGCTGTTTTTT
TRBV20-1	TRBJ1-2	NA	TRBD1	CSAERQGAIYGYTF	TGCAGTGCCGAACGACAGGGGGCCATTTATGGCTACACCTTC
TRBV19	TRBJ2-3	NA	NA	CASSMWGASTDTQYF	TGTGCCAGTAGTATGTGGGGGGCTAGCACAGATACGCAGTATTTT
TRBV7-3	TRBJ2-5	many	NA	CASSLGRIPGETQYF	TGTGCCAGCAGCCTGGGACGTATACCTGGGGAGACCCAGTACTTC
TRBV5-1	TRBJ2-5	many	TRBD1	CASSLGGTGPQETQYF	TGCGCCAGCAGCTTGGGGGGGACAGGGCCCCAAGAGACCCAGTACTTC
TRBV29-1	TRBJ2-3	few	TRBD2	CSSSAGASGSPDTQYF	TGCAGCTCTTCTGCCGGGGCTAGCGGGAGCCCAGATACGCAGTATTTT
TRBV20-1	TRBJ2-7	few	TRBD2	CSAVGGEGRNEQYF	TGCAGTGCCGTTGGGGGGGAGGGCCGGAACGAGCAGTACTTC
TRBV20-1	TRBJ1-1	NA	NA	CSARDSSGLNTEAFF	TGCAGTGCTAGAGATAGCTCAGGGCTGAACACTGAAGCTTTCTTT
TRBV12-3/TRBV12-4	TRBJ1-3	few	TRBD1	CASARDSYSGNTIYF	TGTGCCAGCGCCAGGGACAGTTACTCTGGAAACACCATATATTTT
TRBV5-6	TRBJ2-7	NA	TRBD1	CASSHLSGQGTYEQYF	TGTGCCAGCAGCCACCTTTCCGGACAGGGGACCTACGAGCAGTACTTC
TRBV24-1	TRBJ1-2	NA	TRBD1	CATSDRRDRAGDYGYTF	TGTGCCACCAGTGACCGCCGGGACAGGGCGGGGGACTATGGCTACACCTTC
TRBV5-1	TRBJ2-5	few	TRBD2	CASSLAGGPSVETQYF	TGCGCCAGCAGCTTGGCGGGAGGGCCCTCGGTAGAGACCCAGTACTTC
TRBV6-1	TRBJ1-4	once	NA	CASSDRGPVGKLFF	TGTGCCAGCAGTGATCGGGGGCCGGTGGGAAAACTGTTTTTT
TRBV7-2	TRBJ1-4	few	TRBD1	CASSRTSGTGEEKLFF	TGTGCCAGCAGCCGCACTTCCGGGACAGGCGAAGAAAAACTGTTTTTT
TRBV24-1	TRBJ2-7	NA	NA	CATGSGEFGEQYF	TGTGCCACCGGGTCCGGGGAGTTCGGCGAGCAGTACTTC
TRBV12-3/TRBV12-4	TRBJ1-4	NA	NA	CASNSWGEGPEKLFF	TGTGCCAGCAACTCGTGGGGCGAAGGGCCTGAAAAACTGTTTTTT
TRBV12-3/TRBV12-4	TRBJ1-2	few	NA	CASSPGTASYGYTF	TGTGCCAGCAGCCCCGGGACGGCTTCCTATGGCTACACCTTC
TRBV19	TRBJ1-5	few	NA	CASSPEGHYNQPQHF	TGTGCCAGTTCACCCGAGGGACACTACAATCAGCCCCAGCATTTT
TRBV30	TRBJ1-5	few	TRBD1	CAWTPGGGANQPQHF	TGTGCCTGGACACCAGGGGGGGGTGCCAATCAGCCCCAGCATTTT
TRBV27	TRBJ2-1	few	NA	CASSFGTKRSYNEQFF	TGTGCCAGCAGTTTTGGGACGAAGAGGTCCTACAATGAGCAGTTCTTC
TRBV4-3	TRBJ2-1	NA	TRBD2	CASSRGGDSDNEQFF	TGCGCCAGCAGCCGCGGGGGGGACAGCGACAATGAGCAGTTCTTC
TRBV30	TRBJ2-6	NA	NA	CAWLRQSGANVLTF	TGTGCCTGGCTGCGGCAGTCTGGGGCCAACGTCCTGACTTTC